Detailed here is one T cell receptor (beta chain). Per the study methods: Using reference gene primer amplification, nucleated cell counts were estimated. Data came from immunoSEQ multiplex PCR; TCRdb stores just in-frame clones and leaves some out. The D gene and trimming were derived from the DNA, and the V and J assignments and clone size from that table. The data hold more than 140,000 clones, with 70% to 90% observed a single time. The CDR3 totals 14 residues. J lost 5 bases, V lost 7 bases, and 4 bases had no gene match. The data belong to a study of blood T cell repertoires in COVID-19. Study-level information: The origin of the acute and convalescent COVID-19 samples was the United States, Italy and Spain. The cDNA or gDNA used as material had been derived from T cells, B-cell-depleted T cells, or PBMCs.

This clonotype was sampled from a woman in her sixties with acute or convalescent COVID-19. This chain joins TRBV23-1 and TRBJ2-1; TRBD1 aligns across 11 bases. TRBV23-1 is known as an ORF, though its function is uncertain. The sequenced material came from peripheral blood. The CDR3 DNA reads TGCGCCAGCACCCGGGACAGGGGGGACAATGAGCAGTTCTTC. It yields the protein CASTRDRGDNEQFF.